The clone carrying this T cell receptor (beta chain) occurred once. This specimen comes from a study of cytomegalovirus exposure and HLA in healthy donors. Study-level information: The study placed about 86% of its approximately 380 genotyped donors in the Caucasian-associated ancestry cluster.

Germline values: CDR1 SGHVS, CDR2 FQNEAQ. The ends lost 6 bases at V and 5 bases at J; junction bases unmatched: 9. The CDR3 consists of 14 residues. 60 Vbeta and 13 Jbeta primers were used in PCR. TCRdb keeps only in-frame clones here, not all; method: immunoSEQ multiplex PCR. The sample records roughly 130,000 clones, about four fifths being singletons. V usage is TRBV7-8 and J usage is TRBJ1-2; 7 positions agree with TRBD1. This TCR was recovered from a man aged 18 to 30 in good health and CMV-seronegative. The sample comprised PBMCs. The CDR3 sequence is CASSYQGVGYGYTF. The CDR3 DNA follows: TGTGCCAGCAGTTATCAGGGGGTCGGGTATGGCTACACCTTC.